This TCR beta chain was sequenced in a study of a mutant IDH1 vaccine in newly diagnosed glioma. Assay used: immunoSEQ multiplex PCR; TCRdb lists only in-frame clones, some missing. Of approximately 82,000 clones listed, more than 80% are singletons. Worth noting for this clone: The antigen remains unidentified.

Time point reported: week 23, last vaccination. A 20-mer mutant IDH1 peptide at 300 ug was injected subcutaneously with topical imiquimod. Sequenced material: PBMCs, taken from a glioma patient whose treatment included an IDH1 peptide vaccine. This receptor was identified in a woman aged 45-65 years with glioma.

The CDR3 nucleotides read TGTGCCAGCAGGGACTCTGGGCAGGGGGGAAGGGCCCTCCACTTT. It translates to CASRDSGQGGRALHF. The rearrangement uses TRBV28 and TRBJ1-6; TRBD1 matches at 7 bases. This CDR3 is 15 amino acids long. V lost 6 bases to trimming and J lost 14 bases; unmatched junction nucleotides: 16. The germline V gene has CDR1 MDHEN and CDR2 SYDVKM.